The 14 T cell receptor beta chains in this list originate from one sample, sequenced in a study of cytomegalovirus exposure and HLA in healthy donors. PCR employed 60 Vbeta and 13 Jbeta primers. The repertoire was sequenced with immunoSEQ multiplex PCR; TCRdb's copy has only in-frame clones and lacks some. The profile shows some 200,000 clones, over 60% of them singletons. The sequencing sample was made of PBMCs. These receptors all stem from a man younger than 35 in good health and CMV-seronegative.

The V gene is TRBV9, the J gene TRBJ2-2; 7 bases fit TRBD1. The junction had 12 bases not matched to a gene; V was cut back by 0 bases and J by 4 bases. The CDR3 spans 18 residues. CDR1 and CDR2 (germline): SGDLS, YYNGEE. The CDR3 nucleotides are TGTGCCAGCAGCGTAGATCCACCAGGGACAGATCGCACCGGGGAGCTGTTTTTT. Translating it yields CASSVDPPGTDRTGELFF.

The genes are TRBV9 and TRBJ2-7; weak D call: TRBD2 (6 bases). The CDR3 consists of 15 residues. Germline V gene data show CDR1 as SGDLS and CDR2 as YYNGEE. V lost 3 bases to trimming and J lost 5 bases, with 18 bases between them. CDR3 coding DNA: TGTGCCAGCAGCGCCGAGGGCTTGACGGGAGACGAGCAGTACTTC. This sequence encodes CASSAEGLTGDEQYF.

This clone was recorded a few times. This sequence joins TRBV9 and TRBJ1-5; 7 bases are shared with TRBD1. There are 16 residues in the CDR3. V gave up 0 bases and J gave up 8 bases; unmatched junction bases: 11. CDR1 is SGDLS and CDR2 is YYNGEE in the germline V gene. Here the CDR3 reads CASSVGAGGVGEPQHF. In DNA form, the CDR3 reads TGTGCCAGCAGCGTAGGGGCAGGGGGTGTGGGAGAGCCCCAGCATTTT.

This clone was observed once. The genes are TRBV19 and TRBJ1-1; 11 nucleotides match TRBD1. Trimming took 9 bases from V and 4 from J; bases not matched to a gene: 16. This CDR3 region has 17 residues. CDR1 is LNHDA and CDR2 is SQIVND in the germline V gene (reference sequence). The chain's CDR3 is CASSSRTGGGGTTEAFF. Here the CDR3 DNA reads TGTGCCAGCTCCTCCCGGACAGGGGGCGGGGGAACCACTGAAGCTTTCTTT.

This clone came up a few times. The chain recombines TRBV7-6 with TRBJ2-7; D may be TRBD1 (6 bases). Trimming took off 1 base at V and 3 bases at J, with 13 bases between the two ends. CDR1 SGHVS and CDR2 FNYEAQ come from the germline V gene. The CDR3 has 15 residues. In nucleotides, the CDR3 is TGTGCCAGCAGCTTAGAGACGGACAGCCTCTACGAGCAGTACTTC. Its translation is CASSLETDSLYEQYF.

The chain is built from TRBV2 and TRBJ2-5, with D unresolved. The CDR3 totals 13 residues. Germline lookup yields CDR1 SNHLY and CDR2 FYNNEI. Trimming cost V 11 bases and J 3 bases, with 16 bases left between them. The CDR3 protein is CAGSTGGEETQYF. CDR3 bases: TGTGCCGGCTCGACTGGCGGTGAAGAGACCCAGTACTTC. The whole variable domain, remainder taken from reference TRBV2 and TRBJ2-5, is EPEVTQTPSHQVTQMGQEVILRCVPISNHLYFYWYRQILGQKVEFLVSFYNNEISEKSEIFDDQFSVERPDGSNFTLKIRSTKLEDSAMYFCAGSTGGEETQYFGPGTRLLVL.

The CDR3 sequence is CASSRTSGSNYEQYF. CDR3 nucleotide sequence: TGTGCCAGCTCGCGGACTAGCGGGAGCAACTACGAGCAGTACTTC. The chain employs TRBV18 and TRBJ2-7, with 13 bases that match TRBD2. This CDR3 comprises 15 residues. V gave up 6 bases and J gave up 3 bases; unmatched junction bases: 5. CDR1 and CDR2 (germline): KGHSH, LQKENI. The full variable domain, with the rest looked up from reference TRBV18 and TRBJ2-7, is NAGVMQNPRHLVRRRGQEARLRCSPMKGHSHVYWYRQLPEEGLKFMVYLQKENIIDESGMPKERFSAEFPKEGPSILRIQQVVRGDSAAYFCASSRTSGSNYEQYFGPGTRLTVT.

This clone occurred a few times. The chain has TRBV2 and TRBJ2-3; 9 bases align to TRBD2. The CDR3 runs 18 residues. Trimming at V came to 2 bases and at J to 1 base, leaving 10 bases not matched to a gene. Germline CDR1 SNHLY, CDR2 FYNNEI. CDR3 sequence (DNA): TGTGCCAGCAGTGAACGGCATTTAGCGGGAGTGGGCACAGATACGCAGTATTTT. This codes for CASSERHLAGVGTDTQYF.

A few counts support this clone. CDR3 residues: CASSLDVRDRPWGTQYF. CDR3 nucleotide sequence: TGTGCCAGCAGCTTGGATGTCCGGGACAGACCTTGGGGGACCCAGTACTTC. This chain links TRBV5-6 with TRBJ2-5, with TRBD1 identical over 7 bases. Germline-derived CDR1 and CDR2 are SGHDT and YYEEEE. V lost 0 bases, J lost 7 bases, and 15 bases stayed unmatched. The CDR3 contains 17 residues. The entire variable domain, with the rest obtained from reference TRBV5-6 and TRBJ2-5, is as follows: DAGVTQSPTHLIKTRGQQVTLRCSPKSGHDTVSWYQQALGQGPQFIFQYYEEEERQRGNFPDRFSGHQFPNYSSELNVNALLLGDSALYLCASSLDVRDRPWGTQYFGPGTRLLVL.

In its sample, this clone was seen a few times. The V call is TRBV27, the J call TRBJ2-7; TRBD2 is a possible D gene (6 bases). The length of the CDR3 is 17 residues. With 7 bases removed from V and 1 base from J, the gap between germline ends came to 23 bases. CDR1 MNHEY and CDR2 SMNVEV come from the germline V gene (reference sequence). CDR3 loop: CASMWRPHGGTSYEQYF. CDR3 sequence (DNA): TGTGCCAGCATGTGGCGCCCCCATGGCGGGACTTCCTACGAGCAGTACTTC.

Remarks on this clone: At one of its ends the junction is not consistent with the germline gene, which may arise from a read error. The CDR3 DNA reads as TGTTCCAGCAGTCAAACCGGGATTAGGAATTCACCCCTCCACTTT. It yields the protein CSSSQTGIRNSPLHF. V usage is TRBV7-9 and J usage is TRBJ1-6; D remains ambiguous. The germline gives CDR1 SEHNR, CDR2 FQNEAQ (reference sequence). The CDR3 loop spans 15 amino acids. Looking up the rest from reference TRBV7-9 and TRBJ1-6 gives the full variable domain: DTGVSQNPRHKITKRGQNVTFRCDPISEHNRLYWYRQTLGQGPEFLTYFQNEAQLEKSRLLSDRFSAERPKGSFSTLEIQRTEQGDSAMYLCSSSQTGIRNSPLHFGNGTRLTVT.

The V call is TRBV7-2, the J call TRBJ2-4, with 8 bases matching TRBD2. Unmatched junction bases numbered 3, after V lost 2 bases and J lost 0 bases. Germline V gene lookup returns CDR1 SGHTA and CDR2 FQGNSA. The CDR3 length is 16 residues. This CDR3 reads CASSLRLAGAKNIQYF. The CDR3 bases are TGTGCCAGCAGCTTACGGCTAGCGGGAGCCAAAAACATTCAGTACTTC.

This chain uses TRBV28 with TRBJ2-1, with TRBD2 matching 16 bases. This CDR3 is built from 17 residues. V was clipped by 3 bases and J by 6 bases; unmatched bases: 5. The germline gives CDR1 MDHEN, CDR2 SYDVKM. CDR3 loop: CASSLGLAGGPSNEQFF. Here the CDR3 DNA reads TGTGCCAGCAGTTTGGGACTAGCGGGAGGGCCATCCAATGAGCAGTTCTTC.

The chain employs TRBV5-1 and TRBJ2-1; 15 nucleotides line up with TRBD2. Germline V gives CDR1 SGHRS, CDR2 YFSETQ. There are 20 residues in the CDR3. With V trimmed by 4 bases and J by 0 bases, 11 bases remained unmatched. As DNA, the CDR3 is TGCGCCAGCAGCACGAGGACTAGCGGGGGGGCTCCAAGCTCCTACAATGAGCAGTTCTTC. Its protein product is CASSTRTSGGAPSSYNEQFF.